Presented here are 2 T cell receptor beta chains from one specimen sequenced in a study of blood T cell repertoires in COVID-19. Some clones are missing from TCRdb's copy, which holds only in-frame ones; the method was immunoSEQ multiplex PCR. The sample gives 190,000 or so clones, over 75% of which show up once; 9.8% is in the top ten. Sequencing was carried out using peripheral blood. The receptors here all came from a woman of 80 years or more with acute or convalescent COVID-19.

V is TRBV7-8 and J is TRBJ2-1, with TRBD2 matching 8 bases. Trimming cost V 5 bases and J 7 bases; bases outside gene matches: 16. CDR3 size: 17 residues. CDR1 SGHVS and CDR2 FQNEAQ come from the germline V gene. DNA for the CDR3: TGTGCCAGCAGCCGAGATGAGTCAGCGGGAGTTAGAAATGAGCAGTTCTTC. This gives the protein CASSRDESAGVRNEQFF.

The chain has TRBV3-1 (or the pseudogene TRBV3-2) and TRBJ2-4; TRBD2 agrees at 11 bases. J lost 7 bases, V lost 4 bases, and 9 bases had no gene match. This CDR3 has 16 residues. Germline values: CDR1 LGHDT, CDR2 YNNKEL (reference sequence). Here the CDR3 DNA reads TGTGCCAGCAGCCCGGCAACTAGCGGGAGTGGGAACATTCAGTACTTC. Amino acids: CASSPATSGSGNIQYF.